The 21 T cell receptor beta chains given below trace back to one sample, sequenced in a study of cytomegalovirus exposure and HLA in healthy donors. The PCR had 60 Vbeta and 13 Jbeta primers. The repertoire was sequenced with immunoSEQ multiplex PCR; TCRdb's copy has only in-frame clones and lacks some. This table has about 120,000 clones, roughly 18% appearing once. Sequencing was carried out using PBMCs. The receptors originated from a female donor in good health and CMV-seropositive.

This clone was seen more than once but under ten times. The chain carries TRBV29-1 and TRBJ1-1; 7 nucleotides agree with TRBD1. CDR1 is SQVTM and CDR2 is ANQGSEA in the germline V gene. The V and J ends lost 6 bases and 2 bases, in that order; junction bases with no gene match: 9. CDR3 length equals 14 residues. CDR3 nucleotide sequence: TGCAGCGTCCGCAGGGACAGATTTAACACTGAAGCTTTCTTT. This gives the protein CSVRRDRFNTEAFF.

The CDR3 loop reads CASSPRTQGSTEAFF. CDR3 in DNA: TGTGCCAGCTCACCACGAACACAGGGGAGCACTGAAGCTTTCTTT. This rearrangement joins TRBV18 to TRBJ1-1, with 7 nucleotides matching TRBD1. Germline CDR1 and CDR2: KGHSH and LQKENI. This CDR3 is 15 amino acids long. V dropped 1 base and J dropped 4; count of bases not matched to a gene: 6.

CDR3 in amino acids: CASSIGQGRGQGPYSNQPQHF. The CDR3 DNA reads as TGTGCCAGTAGTATAGGCCAGGGTCGGGGACAGGGACCTTATAGCAATCAGCCCCAGCATTTT. The gene calls are TRBV19 and TRBJ1-5; TRBD1 aligns across 9 bases. After removal of 1 base from V and 0 bases from J, the junction contained 16 bases not matched to a gene. CDR1 and CDR2 (germline): LNHDA, SQIVND (reference sequence). This CDR3 is 21 amino acids long.

This clone has more than one count but fewer than ten. The chain uses TRBV9 and TRBJ2-7; a possible D gene is TRBD2 (6 bases). Between the trimmed V and J ends, which lost 0 bases and 2 bases, there was a span of 15 bases. The CDR3 is made up of 16 amino acids. Germline V CDR1 and CDR2: SGDLS, YYNGEE. CDR3: CASSVAAVAETYEQYF. CDR3 coding DNA: TGTGCCAGCAGCGTAGCCGCGGTAGCGGAGACCTACGAGCAGTACTTC.

This clone was recorded a few times. V usage is TRBV27 and J usage is TRBJ1-1, with 8 positions matching TRBD1. The CDR3 spans 11 residues. Germline-derived CDR1 and CDR2 are MNHEY and SMNVEV (reference sequence). V lost 11 bases to trimming and J lost 4 bases; unmatched junction nucleotides: 3. CDR3 protein: CAVGQGTEAFF. Written as DNA, the CDR3 is TGTGCCGTAGGACAGGGCACTGAAGCTTTCTTT.

The count of this clone is one. The chain recombines TRBV5-1 with TRBJ2-5; 7 bases map to TRBD1. The DNA end is a closer match to TRBJ2-7, so the J assignment may be wrong. Germline assignment: CDR1 SGHRS and CDR2 YFSETQ. The CDR3 consists of 13 residues. This CDR3 is CASSVRGRYEQYF. The CDR3 DNA follows: TGCGCCAGCAGCGTGAGGGGGCGCTACGAGCAGTACTTC.

This clone was picked up a small number of times. This chain connects TRBV29-1 to TRBJ1-2; D uncertain. This CDR3 region has 11 residues. The V and J ends lost 6 bases and 1 base respectively, with 6 bases between them. Looked up from germline, CDR1 is SQVTM and CDR2 is ANQGSEA. This CDR3 is CSVDYNYGYTF. Written as DNA, the CDR3 is TGCAGCGTGGACTATAACTATGGCTACACCTTC.

This sequence joins TRBV2 and TRBJ1-2; D gene uncertain. V lost 7 bases to trimming and J lost 0 bases, with 9 bases between them. The CDR3 has 13 amino acids. Germline V gene data show CDR1 as SNHLY and CDR2 as FYNNEI. The CDR3 sequence: CASTKGANYGYTF. CDR3 coding DNA: TGTGCCAGCACCAAGGGAGCTAACTATGGCTACACCTTC.

The chain has TRBV18 and TRBJ2-5; possibly TRBD2 for D (5 bases). CDR1 and CDR2 (germline): KGHSH, LQKENI. Trimming shortened V by 9 bases and J by 4 bases, and 18 bases separated the two germline ends. CDR3 length: 14 residues. The CDR3 loop reads CASHGVGRGETQYF. The CDR3 DNA sequence: TGTGCCAGTCACGGGGTCGGACGTGGAGAGACCCAGTACTTC.

This chain connects TRBV6-5 to TRBJ1-2, with a possible D match to TRBD1 (5 bases). The CDR3 runs 13 residues. Trimming stripped 8 bases from V and 4 bases from J, with 14 bases between. The germline V gene encodes CDR1 MNHEY and CDR2 SVGAGI. CDR3 sequence reads: CASRRGLGYGYTF. The DNA for the CDR3 is TGTGCCAGCCGGAGGGGCCTGGGCTATGGCTACACCTTC.

This clone was detected only a few times. The rearrangement joins TRBV10-2 to TRBJ1-5; no firm D call. V was cut by 2 bases and J by 2 bases, with 7 bases left in between. Germline V CDR1 and CDR2: WSHSY, SAAADI. The CDR3 covers 14 residues. The CDR3 bases are TGCGCCAGCAGTGAGGACATCCGCAATCAGCCCCAGCATTTT. This translates into CASSEDIRNQPQHF.

This clone was seen only a few times. J is TRBJ2-7 and V is TRBV5-1, with TRBD2 identical over 10 bases. V was clipped by 4 bases and J by 4 bases; unmatched bases: 14. This CDR3 has 17 residues. CDR1 is SGHRS and CDR2 is YFSETQ in the germline V gene. The CDR3 reads CASSAYSLAGLWYEQYF. The CDR3 DNA sequence: TGCGCCAGCAGCGCTTACTCACTAGCGGGATTATGGTACGAGCAGTACTTC.

This clone was observed a single time. This chain uses TRBV7-9 with TRBJ2-1; 7 bases agree with TRBD2. Germline V gives CDR1 SEHNR, CDR2 FQNEAQ (reference sequence). The CDR3 runs to 15 residues. With V trimmed by 2 bases and J by 4 bases, 5 bases remained unmatched. This CDR3 is CASSLRIAGYNEQFF. The CDR3 DNA follows: TGTGCCAGCAGCTTACGAATAGCGGGTTACAATGAGCAGTTCTTC.

This clone was picked up a small number of times. The V call is TRBV18, the J call TRBJ1-1, with D tentatively TRBD1 (5 bases). Trimming stripped 1 base from V and 1 base from J, with 10 bases between. Per germline, CDR1 KGHSH and CDR2 LQKENI. The CDR3 has 15 residues. The CDR3 nucleotides are TGTGCCAGCTCACCACAGCAGGGTAGGAACACTGAAGCTTTCTTT. This encodes CASSPQQGRNTEAFF.

The rearrangement uses TRBV6-1 and TRBJ2-1; 7 nucleotides line up with TRBD2. The CDR3 runs 20 residues. The ends lost 1 base at V and 9 bases at J; junction bases unmatched: 24. Germline assignment: CDR1 MNHNS and CDR2 SASEGT. In DNA form, the CDR3 reads TGTGCCAGCAGTGAAGATCTCATGGGGGGGTTCTCCAACCTTGGCGTTGAGCAGTTCTTC. It yields the protein CASSEDLMGGFSNLGVEQFF.

This clone was recorded a few times. One junction end does not reproduce the germline sequence, and a read error may be involved. DNA of the CDR3: TGTGCCAGCAGCCCACCCGGGACTAGGACCTCCCACGAGCAGTACTTC. Translating gives CASSPPGTRTSHEQYF. The chain employs TRBV7-9 and TRBJ2-7, with 8 bases aligning to TRBD2. This CDR3 comprises 16 residues. Germline CDR1 and CDR2: SEHNR and FQNEAQ (reference sequence).

CDR3 nucleotide sequence: TGTGCCAGCAGACTGGGGCAGGGGCGAAGGGCTTTCTTT. This gives the protein CASRLGQGRRAFF. The J gene is TRBJ1-1, the V gene TRBV7-2; D is possibly TRBD1 (6 bases). V lost 6 bases to trimming and J lost 11 bases, with 19 bases between them. The CDR3 length is 13 residues. Germline V gene sequence: CDR1 SGHTA, CDR2 FQGNSA. Full variable domain (rest looked up from reference TRBV7-2 and TRBJ1-1): GAGVSQSPSNKVTEKGKDVELRCDPISGHTALYWYRQSLGQGLEFLIYFQGNSAPDKSGLPSDRFSAERTGGSVSTLTIQRTQQEDSAVYLCASRLGQGRRAFFGQGTRLTVV.

This clone was counted ten times or more. The chain recombines TRBV28 with TRBJ2-3, with D possibly matching TRBD2 (6 bases). The germline V gene has CDR1 MDHEN and CDR2 SYDVKM. Between the trimmed V and J ends, which lost 5 bases and 2 bases, there was a span of 14 bases. The CDR3 is 15 amino acids. CDR3 loop: CASSEPSALTDTQYF. Here the CDR3 DNA reads TGTGCCAGCAGTGAACCTAGCGCTCTCACAGATACGCAGTATTTT.

This clone was seen a handful of times. CDR3: CASSLGTGSNYGYTF. DNA of the CDR3: TGTGCCAGCAGCTTAGGTACCGGGTCTAACTATGGCTACACCTTC. The chain recombines TRBV13 with TRBJ1-2; the D is unclear. Germline V lookup: CDR1 PRHDT, CDR2 FYEKMQ (reference sequence). The CDR3 loop spans 15 amino acids. Trimming took off 0 bases at V and 0 bases at J, with 8 bases between the two ends.

The chain has TRBV19 and TRBJ1-2, with 8 positions matching TRBD1. The CDR3 is 14 amino acids. Losses at the gene ends were 6 bases for V and 5 bases for J; bases not matched to a gene: 8. The germline CDR1 and CDR2 sequences are LNHDA and SQIVND (reference sequence). The CDR3, as DNA: TGTGCCAGTAGCTTCCTAGACAGGGGTTATGGCTACACCTTC. Translated: CASSFLDRGYGYTF.

The rearrangement joins TRBV7-2 to TRBJ2-1; 11 positions match TRBD2. The germline CDR1 and CDR2 sequences are SGHTA and FQGNSA. The trim removed 0 bases at V and 2 bases at J, leaving 9 bases unmatched. This CDR3 has 19 residues. CDR3 residues: CASSLALVSGGAPYNEQFF. The CDR3 nucleotides are TGTGCCAGCAGCTTAGCGCTCGTTAGCGGGGGGGCCCCCTACAATGAGCAGTTCTTC.